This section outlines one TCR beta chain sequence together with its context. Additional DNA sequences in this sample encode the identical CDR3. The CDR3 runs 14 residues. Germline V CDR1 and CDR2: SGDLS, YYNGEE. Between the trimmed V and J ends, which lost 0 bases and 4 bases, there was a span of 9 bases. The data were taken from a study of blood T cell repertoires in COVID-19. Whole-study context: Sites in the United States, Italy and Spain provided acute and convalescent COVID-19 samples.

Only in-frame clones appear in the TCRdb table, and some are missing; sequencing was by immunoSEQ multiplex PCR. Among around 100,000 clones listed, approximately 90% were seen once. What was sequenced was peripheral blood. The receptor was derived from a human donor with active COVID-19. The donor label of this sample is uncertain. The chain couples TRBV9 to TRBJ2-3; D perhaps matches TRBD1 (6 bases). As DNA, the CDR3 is TGTGCCAGCAGCGTAGCTGGGGGCGCAGATACGCAGTATTTT. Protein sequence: CASSVAGGADTQYF.